The 20 T cell receptor beta chains below come from one sample, sequenced in a study of blood T cell repertoires in COVID-19. The method was immunoSEQ multiplex PCR; TCRdb's version includes in-frame clones alone and lacks a portion of them. The sample includes 150,000 to 200,000 clones, 70% to 90% seen only once; the top ten take around 4%. The sample taken for sequencing was peripheral blood. The receptors shown here come from a woman aged 30 to 39 with acute or convalescent COVID-19.

CDR3 region: CSVLQGPVAFF. The CDR3 nucleotides read TGCAGCGTCCTTCAGGGGCCGGTAGCGTTCTTT. The chain couples TRBV29-1 to TRBJ1-1; possible D gene TRBD1, 6 bases. Germline V gene data show CDR1 as SQVTM and CDR2 as ANQGSEA. This CDR3 contains 11 residues. V gave up 6 bases and J gave up 14 bases, with 19 bases separating them.

The J gene is TRBJ2-5, the V gene TRBV29-1; the match to TRBD2 covers 7 bases. The length of the CDR3 is 11 residues. The J segment lost 4 bases and the V segment lost 6 bases, leaving 2 bases of the junction unmatched. Germline V CDR1 and CDR2: SQVTM, ANQGSEA. The CDR3 nucleotides are TGCAGCGTCTTAGCGGGAGAGACCCAGTACTTC. This sequence encodes CSVLAGETQYF. The whole variable domain, remainder taken from reference TRBV29-1 and TRBJ2-5, is SAVISQKPSRDICQRGTSLTIQCQVDSQVTMMFWYRQQPGQSLTLIATANQGSEATYESGFVIDKFPISRPNLTFSTLTVSNMSPEDSSIYLCSVLAGETQYFGPGTRLLVL.

This chain uses TRBV5-6 with TRBJ1-5, with D possibly matching TRBD1 (5 bases). Germline CDR1 is SGHDT and CDR2 is YYEEEE. This CDR3 has 12 residues. V dropped 3 bases and J dropped 7 bases, with 8 bases sitting between them. The CDR3: CASSWGGQPQHF. The CDR3 DNA reads as TGTGCCAGCAGCTGGGGGGGGCAGCCCCAGCATTTT.

The V gene is TRBV6-1, the J gene TRBJ2-5; 11 positions agree with TRBD2. CDR1 MNHNS and CDR2 SASEGT come from the germline V gene. The CDR3 runs 18 residues. The junction had 9 bases not matched to a gene; V was cut back by 2 bases and J by 1 base. The CDR3 bases are TGTGCCAGCAGTGAACTTTATGGGACTAGCGGAGCCCAAGAGACCCAGTACTTC. Translating gives CASSELYGTSGAQETQYF.

The sample holds one count of this clone. The rearrangement joins TRBV7-8 to TRBJ1-6; 7 positions agree with TRBD1. This CDR3 has 16 residues. Unmatched junction bases numbered 9, after V lost 3 bases and J lost 7 bases. Germline CDR1 and CDR2: SGHVS and FQNEAQ. The CDR3 here is CASSLGAGTENSPLHF. The CDR3 coding sequence is TGTGCCAGCAGCTTGGGAGCCGGGACAGAAAATTCACCCCTCCACTTT.

The chain employs TRBV11-2 and TRBJ1-1, with D unresolved. Germline V gene data show CDR1 as SGHAT and CDR2 as FQNNGV. The CDR3 consists of 15 residues. V was trimmed by 4 bases and J by 0 bases, leaving 12 bases between them. The CDR3 nucleotides are TGTGCCAGCAGCTACGGCCCGGGGATGAACACTGAAGCTTTCTTT. Protein product: CASSYGPGMNTEAFF.

This chain connects TRBV27 to TRBJ2-3; a possible D gene is TRBD1 (5 bases). The germline CDR1 and CDR2 sequences are MNHEY and SMNVEV (reference sequence). Between the trimmed V and J ends, which lost 2 bases and 0 bases, there was a span of 12 bases. The CDR3 loop spans 16 amino acids. CDR3 in amino acids: CASSLRGWSSTDTQYF. The CDR3 nucleotides read TGTGCCAGCAGTTTAAGGGGTTGGTCTAGCACAGATACGCAGTATTTT.

The CDR3 DNA reads TGCGCCGGGGACAGGGACGGCAATCAGCCCCAGCATTTT. Its translation is CAGDRDGNQPQHF. The chain links TRBV23-1 to TRBJ1-5; 9 bases match TRBD1. TRBV23-1 is noted as an ORF with a role that remains uncertain. Trimming removed 11 bases from V and 2 bases from J; junction bases left unmatched: 4. The CDR3 is 13 residues long.

In this sample, this clone turned up once. This chain uses TRBV5-4 with TRBJ2-7; D possibly corresponds to TRBD2 (6 bases). This CDR3 region has 15 residues. Germline lookup yields CDR1 SGHNT and CDR2 YYREEE (reference sequence). The ends were cut back, 9 bases at V and 0 bases at J, with 19 bases in the middle. This chain's CDR3 is CATKVRGSLSYEQYF. The CDR3 region has the DNA TGTGCCACTAAGGTGCGGGGCTCCCTCTCCTACGAGCAGTACTTC.

V gene TRBV5-1 combines with J gene TRBJ2-2, with 7 bases fitting TRBD2. The CDR3 is 16 amino acids. V trimming: 1 base; J trimming: 5 bases; junction bases outside the gene matches: 8. The V gene's germline CDR1 is SGHRS and CDR2 YFSETQ. In nucleotides, the CDR3 is TGCGCCAGCAGCTTGACCGGGACTACAAGAACCGGGGAGCTGTTTTTT. It encodes CASSLTGTTRTGELFF.

The rearrangement uses TRBV11-2 and TRBJ2-1, with D tentatively TRBD2 (6 bases). The CDR3 consists of 15 residues. From germline, CDR1 is SGHAT and CDR2 FQNNGV. Trimming pared 8 bases from V and 2 bases from J, leaving 16 bases between. The CDR3 reads CASRRGSAAYNEQFF. The CDR3 bases are TGTGCCAGCCGCCGGGGGTCCGCGGCCTACAATGAGCAGTTCTTC.

The chain recombines TRBV19 with TRBJ2-1; TRBD1 matches at 10 bases. Germline CDR1 LNHDA, CDR2 SQIVND (reference sequence). The J segment lost 0 bases and the V segment lost 7 bases, leaving 3 bases of the junction unmatched. This CDR3 region has 15 residues. CDR3 sequence (DNA): TGTGCCAGTACGGGACAGGGGCCCTCCTACAATGAGCAGTTCTTC. Translating it yields CASTGQGPSYNEQFF.

A single count supports this clone. The gene calls are TRBV9 and TRBJ2-7, with 9 bases matching TRBD2. CDR1 and CDR2 from the germline V gene are SGDLS and YYNGEE. V gave up 2 bases and J gave up 6 bases; unmatched junction bases: 6. The CDR3 is made up of 14 amino acids. The CDR3 reads CASSVRAGGGEQYF. CDR3 nucleotide sequence: TGTGCCAGCAGCGTCCGAGCGGGAGGTGGCGAGCAGTACTTC.

The chain links TRBV12-5 to TRBJ2-5; the D gene is possibly TRBD2 (6 bases). Trimming removed 7 bases at V and 0 bases at J, with 15 bases between. The CDR3 has 15 residues. Looked up from germline, CDR1 is LGHNT and CDR2 is FRNRAP. This CDR3 reads CASARDAGYQETQYF. The CDR3 DNA sequence: TGTGCTAGTGCCCGGGACGCGGGGTACCAAGAGACCCAGTACTTC.

The V and J genes are TRBV9 and TRBJ1-2, with D unresolved. V lost 0 bases and J lost 8, with 8 bases in between. This CDR3 has 12 residues. The V gene's germline CDR1 is SGDLS and CDR2 YYNGEE. The CDR3 region has the DNA TGTGCCAGCAGCGTAGGAGGAACCGGCTACACCTTC. Amino acids: CASSVGGTGYTF. Based on the CDR3 plus reference TRBV9 and TRBJ1-2, the full variable domain is DSGVTQTPKHLITATGQRVTLRCSPRSGDLSVYWYQQSLDQGLQFLIQYYNGEERAKGNILERFSAQQFPDLHSELNLSSLELGDSALYFCASSVGGTGYTFGSGTRLTVV.

On this clone itself: In the same sample, other DNA sequences code for this CDR3. The chain employs TRBV5-1 and TRBJ2-3; a possible D gene is TRBD2 (6 bases). The CDR3 has 15 residues. V was shortened by 0 bases and J by 2 bases, with 10 bases between the two germline ends. CDR1 is SGHRS and CDR2 is YFSETQ in the germline V gene. The CDR3 protein is CASSLVAGSTDTQYF. CDR3 bases: TGCGCCAGCAGCTTGGTGGCGGGATCCACAGATACGCAGTATTTT.

J is TRBJ1-1 and V is TRBV28; D not resolved. CDR1 and CDR2 (germline): MDHEN, SYDVKM. The CDR3 spans 12 residues. Trimming removed 8 bases from V and 6 bases from J, with 13 bases in between. Written as DNA, the CDR3 is TGTGCCAGCGTCCGCAGGCCCGCTGAAGCTTTCTTT. Amino acid sequence: CASVRRPAEAFF.

The chain uses TRBV5-1 and TRBJ1-6; no clear D gene. V dropped 4 bases and J dropped 8 bases, with 16 bases sitting between them. Germline CDR1 SGHRS, CDR2 YFSETQ. CDR3 length equals 15 residues. DNA for the CDR3: TGCGCCAGCAGCGTAATCGGGAGCACAGATTCACCCCTCCACTTT. Its translation: CASSVIGSTDSPLHF.

This chain links TRBV6-5 with TRBJ1-6, with 8 nucleotides matching TRBD1. Trimming at V came to 7 bases and at J to 10 bases, leaving 6 bases not matched to a gene. This CDR3 is built from 13 residues. Per germline, CDR1 MNHEY and CDR2 SVGAGI. The DNA for the CDR3 is TGTGCCAGCACGGACAGGGTGAGATCACCCCTCCACTTT. It yields the protein CASTDRVRSPLHF.

The DNA of the CDR3 is TGCAGTGCTAGTACCAGCGGGTATTTGTATACGCAGTATTTT. Protein product: CSASTSGYLYTQYF. This chain connects TRBV20-1 to TRBJ2-3, with D possibly TRBD2 on 6 matching bases. Trimming left V 3 bases short and J 7 bases short, with 17 bases between. The length of the CDR3 is 14 residues. Germline V gives CDR1 DFQATT, CDR2 SNEGSKA (reference sequence).